The 7 T cell receptor beta chains below were found in one sample sequenced in a study of blood T cell repertoires in COVID-19. TCRdb's copy holds only in-frame clones and misses some; the assay was immunoSEQ multiplex PCR. The repertoire includes some 250,000 clones, about nine tenths of them detected once, and less than 20% sits in the top ten. Sequenced input: PBMCs or T cells enriched from blood (not recorded which). The source of these receptors is a man aged 18 to 30 who had recovered from COVID-19.

The chain links TRBV10-3 to TRBJ1-6, with D tentatively TRBD1 (6 bases). V lost 0 bases, J lost 6 bases, and 15 bases lay in between. Per germline, CDR1 ENHRY and CDR2 SYGVKD. The CDR3 is 17 amino acids. CDR3 sequence reads: CAISESGGANINSPLHF. CDR3 bases: TGTGCCATCAGTGAGTCCGGGGGGGCTAACATTAATTCACCCCTCCACTTT.

The V gene is TRBV3-1 (or the pseudogene TRBV3-2), the J gene TRBJ2-1, with 8 bases matching TRBD1. V trimming: 1 base; J trimming: 5 bases; junction bases outside the gene matches: 7. From germline, CDR1 is LGHDT and CDR2 YNNKEL (reference sequence). This CDR3 spans 16 amino acids. The CDR3 loop is CASSQALRTGNNEQFF. As DNA, the CDR3 is TGTGCCAGCAGCCAAGCACTCCGGACAGGGAACAATGAGCAGTTCTTC.

The chain links TRBV24-1 to TRBJ2-7, with D tentatively TRBD2 (5 bases). The CDR3 covers 13 residues. Germline V gives CDR1 KGHDR, CDR2 SFDVKD. V shed 12 bases and J shed 2 bases, with 16 bases lying between them. The CDR3 nucleotides read TGTGCCGTCGGAGGACGGGGAACCTACGAGCAGTACTTC. Residues: CAVGGRGTYEQYF.

The chain employs TRBV2 and TRBJ1-5, with D possibly TRBD1 on 6 matching bases. The CDR3 has 14 amino acids. Germline CDR1 SNHLY, CDR2 FYNNEI. Trimming stripped 5 bases from V and 3 bases from J, with 11 bases between. Written as DNA, the CDR3 is TGTGCCAGCAGTATACAGGGCCCCAATCAGCCCCAGCATTTT. It encodes CASSIQGPNQPQHF. The full variable domain, with the rest looked up from reference TRBV2 and TRBJ1-5, is EPEVTQTPSHQVTQMGQEVILRCVPISNHLYFYWYRQILGQKVEFLVSFYNNEISEKSEIFDDQFSVERPDGSNFTLKIRSTKLEDSAMYFCASSIQGPNQPQHFGDGTRLSIL.

The chain employs TRBV7-9 and TRBJ2-5; D may be TRBD1 (5 bases). Germline V gene sequence: CDR1 SEHNR, CDR2 FQNEAQ (reference sequence). There are 15 residues in the CDR3. V lost 3 bases and J lost 7, with 18 bases in between. CDR3 protein: CASSFGPGIGVTQYF. CDR3 bases: TGTGCCAGCAGCTTTGGGCCTGGGATAGGGGTGACCCAGTACTTC.

V and J are TRBV19 and TRBJ2-3, with D possibly TRBD2 on 6 matching bases. The germline CDR1 and CDR2 sequences are LNHDA and SQIVND (reference sequence). This CDR3 has 17 amino acids. V gave up 3 bases and J gave up 0 bases, with 16 bases separating them. Here the CDR3 reads CASSIGGVQTSTDTQYF. The CDR3 nucleotides are TGTGCCAGTAGTATTGGCGGGGTCCAAACTAGCACAGATACGCAGTATTTT.

The chain links TRBV7-9 to TRBJ1-5; 8 bases are a match to TRBD1. CDR1 and CDR2 from the germline V gene are SEHNR and FQNEAQ (reference sequence). The CDR3 sequence is 18 residues long. Losses at the gene ends were 0 bases for V and 9 bases for J; bases not matched to a gene: 16. CDR3 DNA sequence: TGTGCCAGCAGCTTAGCGGGACAGGAGATATCTTTGGGGGGGCCCCAGCATTTT. Translation gives CASSLAGQEISLGGPQHF.